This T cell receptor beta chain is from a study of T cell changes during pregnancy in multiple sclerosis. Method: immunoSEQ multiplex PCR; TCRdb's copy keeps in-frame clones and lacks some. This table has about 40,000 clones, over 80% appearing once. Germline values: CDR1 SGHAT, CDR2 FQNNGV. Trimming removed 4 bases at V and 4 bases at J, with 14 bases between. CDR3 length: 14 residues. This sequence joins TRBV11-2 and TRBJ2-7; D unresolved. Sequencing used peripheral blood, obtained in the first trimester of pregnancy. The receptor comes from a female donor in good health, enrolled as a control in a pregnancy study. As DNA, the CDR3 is TGTGCCAGCAGCTCCCCGAGGCAGACGTACGAGCAGTACTTC. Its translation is CASSSPRQTYEQYF.